The T cell receptor (beta chain) described here comes from a study of blood T cells in healthy people across ages. Findings of the study overall: The unsorted PBMCs prevented any conclusive comparison of naive versus antigen-experienced cells. Percentage of naive T cells showed a strong correlation with TCR beta diversity.

Turning to this clonotype: Its antigen is undetermined.

The draw of peripheral blood yielded 8.5 to 10 milliliters from each donor. A second PCR of roughly 6 to 12 cycles used a sample-barcoded 5' primer and a J-beta primer mix. In TCRdb, the 5' RACE reads were re-called with MiXCR into one record per CDR3 protein. Counted here are 650,000 to 1,000,000 distinct CDR3 sequences, around 36% occurring once; the ten biggest clones make up roughly 13%. The CDR3 spans 15 residues. The V gene end was trimmed by 6 bases and the J gene end by 4 bases; junction bases not matched to a gene: 13. CDR1 and CDR2 (germline): DFQATT, SNEGSKA (reference sequence). The sample comprised blood. This clonotype was sampled from a young man in good health. The genes are TRBV20-1 and TRBJ2-5; 8 bases are shared with TRBD2. Written as DNA, the CDR3 is TGCAGTGCAATCTCCGGGAGGGGGTCGGGAGAGACCCAGTACTTC. As protein: CSAISGRGSGETQYF.